Included here is one T cell receptor beta chain sequence, with context. The antigen is unknown. This record belongs to a study of cytomegalovirus exposure and HLA in healthy donors. Turning to the study itself: Ancestry clustering placed more than 80% of under 450 genotyped donors in the Caucasian-associated cluster. Broader study findings: It was reported in a later analysis that an Asian-associated ancestry cluster showed fewer N-insertions than the roughly 670-donor mean. Later on, a genetic analysis was performed. It linked a missense variant in DCLRE1C with V- and J-gene trimming of TCR beta. Overall, 164 TCR beta chains were annotated as cytomegalovirus-associated.

The PCR made use of 60 Vbeta and 13 Jbeta primers. Clones were read by immunoSEQ multiplex PCR, and TCRdb kept only the in-frame ones, dropping some. Listed are just under 80,000 clones; 3.8% falls within the top ten. The sequenced sample consisted of PBMCs. The sequence was obtained from a man between 18 and 29 years old in good health and CMV-seropositive.

The CDR3 DNA sequence: TGCGCCAGCAGAGACGGGTCCCAAGAGACCCAGTACTTC. It codes for CASRDGSQETQYF. J is TRBJ2-5 and V is TRBV5-1; D gene uncertain. This CDR3 is built from 13 residues. V gave up 5 bases and J gave up 1 base, with 9 bases separating them. Looked up from germline, CDR1 is SGHRS and CDR2 is YFSETQ.